One sample yielded the 9 T cell receptor beta chains listed below, sequenced in a study of blood T cell repertoires in COVID-19. Profiled with immunoSEQ multiplex PCR; TCRdb holds only in-frame clones, not every one. This sample has about 400,000 clones, with more than 70% found just once. Material for sequencing was peripheral blood. These receptors were taken from a man aged 40-55 years with acute or convalescent COVID-19.

The chain combines TRBV18 with TRBJ2-7; D may be TRBD2 (6 bases). The CDR3 has 15 amino acids. Germline lookup yields CDR1 KGHSH and CDR2 LQKENI. V lost 0 bases, J lost 4 bases, and 13 bases lay in between. CDR3 nucleotide sequence: TGTGCCAGCTCACCACCTAATAGCGGAGCTTACGAGCAGTACTTC. Its translation: CASSPPNSGAYEQYF.

The chain employs TRBV10-3 and TRBJ2-7, with TRBD1 matching 8 bases. Trimming took 11 bases from V and 0 from J; bases not matched to a gene: 9. The CDR3 is 14 amino acids. CDR1 ENHRY and CDR2 SYGVKD come from the germline V gene. CDR3 region: CAVKDRATSYEQYF. The CDR3 DNA sequence: TGTGCCGTCAAGGACAGGGCAACCTCCTACGAGCAGTACTTC.

The rearrangement uses TRBV2 and TRBJ2-1; TRBD2 aligns across 12 bases. Germline trimming cut 7 bases from V and 2 bases from J; bases unmatched to any gene: 12. This CDR3 region has 18 residues. Germline CDR1 and CDR2: SNHLY and FYNNEI. Written as DNA, the CDR3 is TGTGCCAGCATCCCAGGTCGGGCTAGCGGGGGGGCCTACAATGAGCAGTTCTTC. Translated, it gives CASIPGRASGGAYNEQFF.

The genes are TRBV30 and TRBJ2-7; TRBD1 might be the D (7 bases). CDR1 GTSNPN and CDR2 SVGIG come from the germline V gene (reference sequence). This CDR3 is 14 amino acids long. The germline V and J ends were trimmed by 2 bases and 4 bases, with 15 bases remaining between them. The CDR3: CAWSPLSGGYEQYF. Written as DNA, the CDR3 is TGTGCCTGGAGTCCCCTATCAGGGGGGTACGAGCAGTACTTC.

The chain links TRBV27 to TRBJ2-3, with a weak D call TRBD1 (6 bases). The CDR3 length is 14 residues. CDR1 and CDR2 (germline): MNHEY, SMNVEV (reference sequence). Trimming removed 4 bases at V and 5 bases at J, with 13 bases between. The CDR3 spells CASSSWGHGDTQYF. CDR3 sequence (DNA): TGTGCCAGCAGTTCCTGGGGGCATGGAGATACGCAGTATTTT.

The chain links TRBV5-5 to TRBJ2-2; 12 bases agree with TRBD2. Germline V gene lookup returns CDR1 SGHKS and CDR2 YYEKEE (reference sequence). With 4 bases clipped from V and 4 bases from J, the junction kept 2 bases outside the gene matches. This CDR3 has 15 residues. The CDR3 coding sequence is TGTGCCAGCAGCCGGGGACTAGCGGGCACCGGGGAGCTGTTTTTT. It translates to CASSRGLAGTGELFF.

The chain employs TRBV28 and TRBJ1-4, with D possibly matching TRBD1 (5 bases). This CDR3 contains 17 residues. CDR1 and CDR2 (germline): MDHEN, SYDVKM. V was trimmed by 6 bases and J by 0 bases, leaving 17 bases between them. This chain's CDR3 is CASSSGGGYATNEKLFF. CDR3 bases: TGTGCCAGCAGCTCCGGGGGGGGTTATGCAACTAATGAAAAACTGTTTTTT.

In its sample, this clone was seen a few times. The genes are TRBV29-1 and TRBJ2-7; 11 nucleotides line up with TRBD1. Germline CDR1 is SQVTM and CDR2 is ANQGSEA. Trimming at V came to 5 bases and at J to 7 bases, leaving 10 bases not matched to a gene. This CDR3 is 14 amino acids long. This CDR3 reads CSVFPGTGGGEQYF. CDR3 nucleotide sequence: TGCAGCGTTTTTCCCGGGACAGGGGGAGGGGAGCAGTACTTC.

The genes are TRBV11-3 and TRBJ2-5, with 7 positions matching TRBD2. J was trimmed by 5 bases and V by 4 bases; bases with no gene match: 10. Germline values: CDR1 SGHNT, CDR2 YENEEA. The CDR3 sequence is 15 residues long. For the CDR3, the DNA is TGTGCCAGCAGCTCAAGAGCGGGGTTAGAGGAGACCCAGTACTTC. This gives the protein CASSSRAGLEETQYF.